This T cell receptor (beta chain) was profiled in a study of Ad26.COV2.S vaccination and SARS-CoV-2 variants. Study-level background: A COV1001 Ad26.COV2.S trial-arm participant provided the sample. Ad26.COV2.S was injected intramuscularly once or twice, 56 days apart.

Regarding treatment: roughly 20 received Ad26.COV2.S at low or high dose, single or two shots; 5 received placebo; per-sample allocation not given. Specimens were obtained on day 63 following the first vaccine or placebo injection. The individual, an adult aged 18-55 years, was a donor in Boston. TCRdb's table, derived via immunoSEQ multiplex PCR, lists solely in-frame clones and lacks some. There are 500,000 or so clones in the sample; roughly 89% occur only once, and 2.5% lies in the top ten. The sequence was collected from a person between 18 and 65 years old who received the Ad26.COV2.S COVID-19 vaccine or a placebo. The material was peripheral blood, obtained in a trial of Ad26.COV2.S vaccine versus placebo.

The CDR3 here is CASSPVAGIVTDTQYF. The CDR3 region has the DNA TGTGCCAGCAGCCCTGTAGCGGGAATTGTCACAGATACGCAGTATTTT. J is TRBJ2-3 and V is TRBV6-2 or TRBV6-3, with 8 bases lining up with TRBD2. Germline CDR1 and CDR2: MNHEY and SVGEGT. V dropped 6 bases and J dropped 2; count of bases not matched to a gene: 10. The CDR3 spans 16 residues.